The 8 T cell receptor beta chains below all came from one sample that was sequenced in a study of Ad26.COV2.S vaccination and SARS-CoV-2 variants. As for treatment: some 19 received Ad26.COV2.S at low or high dose, single or two shots; 5 received placebo; per-sample allocation not given. Material that was analyzed had been drawn on day 63 after the first vaccine or placebo injection. Clones were read by immunoSEQ multiplex PCR, and TCRdb kept only the in-frame ones, dropping some. In the table there are more than 400,000 clones, around 91% of which are singletons. Sequenced material: peripheral blood, taken in a trial of Ad26.COV2.S vaccine versus placebo. The receptor source for this set is a person between 18 and 60 years old who received the Ad26.COV2.S COVID-19 vaccine or a placebo.

This clone was counted a single time. The rearrangement joins TRBV13 to TRBJ2-7; 7 nucleotides line up with TRBD2. Germline lookup yields CDR1 PRHDT and CDR2 FYEKMQ (reference sequence). Germline trimming cut 2 bases from V and 6 bases from J; bases unmatched to any gene: 10. The CDR3 has 15 amino acids. The CDR3 nucleotides are TGTGCCAGCAGCTTAAATGCGGGAGAGGGAAGCGAGCAGTACTTC. Translated, it gives CASSLNAGEGSEQYF.

The rearrangement uses TRBV11-2 and TRBJ2-3; 7 bases match TRBD2. Trimming at V came to 4 bases and at J to 3 bases, leaving 13 bases not matched to a gene. The V gene's germline CDR1 is SGHAT and CDR2 FQNNGV. This CDR3 has 17 residues. CDR3 residues: CASSSSWGGRGTDTQYF. CDR3 coding DNA: TGTGCCAGCAGCTCATCATGGGGAGGGCGCGGGACAGATACGCAGTATTTT.

This sequence joins TRBV24-1 and TRBJ2-1; TRBD2 matches at 11 bases. V lost 9 bases, J lost 3 bases, and 9 bases stayed unmatched. The CDR3 loop spans 16 amino acids. The germline V gene has CDR1 KGHDR and CDR2 SFDVKD. CDR3 protein: CATESSGTSGYNEQFF. CDR3 DNA: TGTGCCACCGAATCATCCGGGACTAGCGGCTACAATGAGCAGTTCTTC.

This clone was detected only a few times. The chain employs TRBV14 and TRBJ2-7; no clear D. The V gene lost 4 bases and the J gene lost 3 bases, with 7 bases spanning the gap. The length of the CDR3 is 12 residues. Germline CDR1 SGHDN, CDR2 FVKESK. This CDR3 reads CASSLSGYEQYF. DNA of the CDR3: TGTGCCAGCAGCCTGAGTGGCTACGAGCAGTACTTC.

V and J are TRBV15 and TRBJ2-3; 9 bases agree with TRBD2. The CDR3 is made up of 15 amino acids. CDR1 LNHNV and CDR2 YYDKDF come from the germline V gene (reference sequence). V lost 8 bases and J lost 0; bases outside the gene matches: 6. DNA of the CDR3: TGTGCCACCGCGGGAGGGCAGCGTAGCACAGATACGCAGTATTTT. It is translated as CATAGGQRSTDTQYF.

J is TRBJ1-1 and V is TRBV9; TRBD1 matches 9 bases. From germline, CDR1 is SGDLS and CDR2 YYNGEE. V shed 3 bases, J shed 0 bases, and the junction held 15 bases outside the gene matches. The CDR3 has 19 amino acids. CDR3 sequence: CASSAHDFPGQGMNTEAFF. In DNA, the CDR3 is TGTGCCAGCAGCGCCCACGATTTCCCGGGACAGGGAATGAACACTGAAGCTTTCTTT.

The CDR3 coding sequence is TGTGCCAGCAGCGTAGAAAGGGCCGGTACAGATACGCAGTATTTT. Its protein product is CASSVERAGTDTQYF. The V call is TRBV9, the J call TRBJ2-3; D call uncertain. Germline assignment: CDR1 SGDLS and CDR2 YYNGEE. The V end lost 0 bases, the J end lost 3 bases, and 11 bases lay between the germline ends. The CDR3 is 15 residues long.

The gene calls are TRBV5-4 and TRBJ2-5; maybe TRBD1 (5 bases). CDR3 length: 14 residues. The ends were cut back, 1 base at V and 7 bases at J, with 14 bases in the middle. Germline V lookup: CDR1 SGHNT, CDR2 YYREEE (reference sequence). The CDR3 sequence: CASSLRTGAVTQYF. The CDR3 DNA is TGTGCCAGCAGCTTGCGCACAGGCGCCGTGACCCAGTACTTC.